The next 17 T cell receptor beta chains were all read from a single sample in a study of T cell responses to AZD1222 COVID-19 vaccine. Data came from immunoSEQ multiplex PCR; TCRdb stores just in-frame clones and leaves some out. The sample includes over 100,000 clones, approximately 90% of them seen just once. Sequenced here: peripheral blood, sampled on day 0 of AZD1222 vaccination. All receptors come from an adult in good health.

The gene calls are TRBV7-6 and TRBJ2-2; 7 positions match TRBD2. CDR3 length: 16 amino acids. Germline V gene data show CDR1 as SGHVS and CDR2 as FNYEAQ. The V gene end was trimmed by 1 base and the J gene end by 1 base; junction bases not matched to a gene: 3. This CDR3 reads CASSLGASGNTGELFF. In nucleotides, the CDR3 is TGTGCCAGCAGCTTAGGGGCTAGCGGGAACACCGGGGAGCTGTTTTTT.

The chain joins TRBV5-1 to TRBJ1-4; TRBD1 matches 9 bases. This CDR3 spans 14 amino acids. V dropped 5 bases and J dropped 6; count of bases not matched to a gene: 5. From germline, CDR1 is SGHRS and CDR2 YFSETQ. CDR3 DNA: TGCGCCAGCAGTTTGACAGGGGGAGATGAAAAACTGTTTTTT. This sequence encodes CASSLTGGDEKLFF.

This clone appeared a few times. J is TRBJ2-1 and V is TRBV6-2 or TRBV6-3, with a tentative D call TRBD2 (6 bases). CDR3 length: 13 residues. The germline CDR1 and CDR2 sequences are MNHEY and SVGEGT. Trimming removed 5 bases at V and 5 bases at J, with 10 bases between. The CDR3 loop is CASSRLGNNEQFF. For the CDR3, the DNA is TGTGCCAGCAGTCGACTAGGGAACAATGAGCAGTTCTTC.

The chain combines TRBV5-4 with TRBJ2-1; TRBD2 agrees at 9 bases. V lost 3 bases and J lost 4; bases outside the gene matches: 17. The CDR3 contains 19 residues. Germline CDR1 SGHNT, CDR2 YYREEE (reference sequence). DNA for the CDR3: TGTGCCAGCAGCTCAGGAAGTTGGCTAGCGGGGACCTTTTACAATGAGCAGTTCTTC. Translation gives CASSSGSWLAGTFYNEQFF.

V gene TRBV9 combines with J gene TRBJ2-5; the D gene is possibly TRBD1 (6 bases). Germline V gives CDR1 SGDLS, CDR2 YYNGEE. The CDR3 spans 14 residues. V was shortened by 0 bases and J by 1 base, with 7 bases between the two germline ends. CDR3 bases: TGTGCCAGCAGCGTAGGAGGGGGCCAAGAGACCCAGTACTTC. Translation: CASSVGGGQETQYF.

The rearrangement uses TRBV24-1 and TRBJ2-1; 8 bases line up with TRBD2. The CDR3 runs 15 residues. Germline V lookup: CDR1 KGHDR, CDR2 SFDVKD. V shed 7 bases, J shed 2 bases, and the junction held 6 bases outside the gene matches. CDR3 amino acids: CATRGASGPYNEQFF. The CDR3 DNA reads as TGTGCCACCAGGGGTGCTAGCGGGCCCTACAATGAGCAGTTCTTC.

The chain has TRBV19 and TRBJ1-5, with D possibly being TRBD1 (6 bases). Germline CDR1 and CDR2: LNHDA and SQIVND (reference sequence). The CDR3 totals 16 residues. Trimming took off 2 bases at V and 0 bases at J, with 11 bases between the two ends. In DNA form, the CDR3 reads TGTGCCAGTAGTATAACGGGGACATATAGCAATCAGCCCCAGCATTTT. This gives the protein CASSITGTYSNQPQHF.

The V gene is TRBV6-6, the J gene TRBJ2-7, with TRBD1 as a possible D gene (6 bases). Germline values: CDR1 MNHNY, CDR2 SVGAGI (reference sequence). The CDR3 contains 13 residues. Trimming stripped 2 bases from V and 4 bases from J, with 9 bases between. The CDR3 DNA is TGTGCCAGCAGTTACGAGACAGGTTACGAGCAGTACGTC. Its protein product is CASSYETGYEQYV.

The V call is TRBV19, the J call TRBJ1-5; D call uncertain. Germline CDR1 is LNHDA and CDR2 is SQIVND (reference sequence). The ends were cut back, 6 bases at V and 5 bases at J, with 14 bases in the middle. The CDR3 has 14 residues. The CDR3 reads CASRTWTEYQPQHF. The CDR3 DNA reads as TGTGCCAGTAGGACCTGGACGGAGTATCAGCCCCAGCATTTT.

The rearrangement uses TRBV2 and TRBJ1-2, with D possibly being TRBD1 (6 bases). The CDR3 loop spans 13 amino acids. V was pared by 6 bases and J by 3 bases, with 11 bases between. Germline V lookup: CDR1 SNHLY, CDR2 FYNNEI. In nucleotides, the CDR3 is TGTGCCAGCAGCGTCGAGGGGGACTATGGCTACACCTTC. Amino acids: CASSVEGDYGYTF.

The gene calls are TRBV12-3 or TRBV12-4 and TRBJ2-3; TRBD1 agrees at 9 bases. This CDR3 comprises 13 residues. V gave up 6 bases and J gave up 5 bases; unmatched junction bases: 3. The chain's CDR3 is CASRRTGVDTQYF. CDR3 coding DNA: TGTGCCAGCAGACGGACAGGGGTAGATACGCAGTATTTT.

The CDR3 loop is CASSGDRGGAYNEQFF. The CDR3 coding sequence is TGTGCCAGCAGCGGGGACAGGGGAGGGGCCTACAATGAGCAGTTCTTC. The gene calls are TRBV7-9 and TRBJ2-1, with 10 bases aligning to TRBD1. CDR3 length equals 16 residues. Germline-derived CDR1 and CDR2 are SEHNR and FQNEAQ (reference sequence). V was clipped by 5 bases and J by 2 bases; unmatched bases: 6. Based on the CDR3 plus reference TRBV7-9 and TRBJ2-1, the full variable domain is DTGVSQNPRHKITKRGQNVTFRCDPISEHNRLYWYRQTLGQGPEFLTYFQNEAQLEKSRLLSDRFSAERPKGSFSTLEIQRTEQGDSAMYLCASSGDRGGAYNEQFFGPGTRLTVL.

This chain uses TRBV14 with TRBJ1-1; D perhaps matches TRBD1 (6 bases). V lost 4 bases to trimming and J lost 6 bases, with 18 bases between them. CDR3 size: 15 residues. Germline CDR1 is SGHDN and CDR2 is FVKESK. As DNA, the CDR3 is TGTGCCAGCAGCCGAGGGGGAGAGAGGGCCCCTGAAGCTTTCTTT. As protein: CASSRGGERAPEAFF.

The chain couples TRBV2 to TRBJ1-6; D gene ambiguous. The V gene's germline CDR1 is SNHLY and CDR2 FYNNEI. V was cut by 2 bases and J by 3 bases, with 8 bases left in between. The CDR3 runs 15 residues. Here the CDR3 reads CASSETHGYNSPLHF. The CDR3 nucleotides are TGTGCCAGCAGTGAAACCCATGGCTATAATTCACCCCTCCACTTT.

The genes are TRBV12-3 or TRBV12-4 and TRBJ2-5, with a possible D match to TRBD2 (7 bases). Trimming removed 2 bases at V and 5 bases at J, with 9 bases between. The CDR3 is 13 amino acids. The CDR3: CASSLKGGETQYF. CDR3 DNA: TGTGCCAGCAGTTTAAAGGGGGGGGAGACCCAGTACTTC.

The gene calls are TRBV15 and TRBJ2-7; unclear D gene. Trimming left V 3 bases short and J 1 base short, with 19 bases between. The germline V gene has CDR1 LNHNV and CDR2 YYDKDF (reference sequence). CDR3 size: 17 residues. CDR3 protein: CATSRPFGQRNSYEQYF. CDR3 sequence (DNA): TGTGCCACCAGCAGGCCGTTCGGGCAGCGAAATTCCTACGAGCAGTACTTC.

The gene calls are TRBV27 and TRBJ1-4; no clear D. CDR3 length: 15 amino acids. Germline loops: CDR1 MNHEY, CDR2 SMNVEV (reference sequence). V was shortened by 2 bases and J by 4 bases, with 11 bases between the two germline ends. CDR3 in amino acids: CASSLVFGSNEKLFF. The CDR3 coding sequence is TGTGCCAGCAGTTTAGTATTTGGGAGTAATGAAAAACTGTTTTTT.